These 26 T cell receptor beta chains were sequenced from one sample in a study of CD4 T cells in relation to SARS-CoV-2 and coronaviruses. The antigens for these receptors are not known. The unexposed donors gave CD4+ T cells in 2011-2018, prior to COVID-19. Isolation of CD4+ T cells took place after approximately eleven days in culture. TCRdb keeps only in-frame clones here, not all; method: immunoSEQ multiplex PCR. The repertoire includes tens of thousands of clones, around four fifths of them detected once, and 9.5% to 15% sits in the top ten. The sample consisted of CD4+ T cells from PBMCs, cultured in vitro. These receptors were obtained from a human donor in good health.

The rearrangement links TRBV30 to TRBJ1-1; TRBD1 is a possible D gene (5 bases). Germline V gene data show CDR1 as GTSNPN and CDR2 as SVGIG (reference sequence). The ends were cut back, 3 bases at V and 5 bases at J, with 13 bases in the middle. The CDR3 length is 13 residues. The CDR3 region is CAWSPGGGTEAFF. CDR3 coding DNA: TGTGCCTGGAGCCCGGGGGGAGGTACTGAAGCTTTCTTT.

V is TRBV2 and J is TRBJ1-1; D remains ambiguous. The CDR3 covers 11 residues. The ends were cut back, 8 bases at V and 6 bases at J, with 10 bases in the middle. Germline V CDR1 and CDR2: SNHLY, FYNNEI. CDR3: CASLASAEAFF. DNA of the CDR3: TGTGCCAGCTTGGCGTCCGCTGAAGCTTTCTTT.

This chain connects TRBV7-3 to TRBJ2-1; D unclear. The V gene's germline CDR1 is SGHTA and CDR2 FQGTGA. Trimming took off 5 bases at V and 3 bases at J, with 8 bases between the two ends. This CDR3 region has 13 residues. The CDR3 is CASSPPNYNEQFF. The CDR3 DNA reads TGTGCCAGCAGCCCCCCTAACTACAATGAGCAGTTCTTC.

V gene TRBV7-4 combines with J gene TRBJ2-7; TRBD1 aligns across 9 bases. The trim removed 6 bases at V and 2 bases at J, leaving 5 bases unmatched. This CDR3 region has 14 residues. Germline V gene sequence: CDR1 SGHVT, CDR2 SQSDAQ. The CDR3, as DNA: TGTGCCAGCAGTCCGGGACAGGGTGCCTACGAGCAGTACTTC. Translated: CASSPGQGAYEQYF.

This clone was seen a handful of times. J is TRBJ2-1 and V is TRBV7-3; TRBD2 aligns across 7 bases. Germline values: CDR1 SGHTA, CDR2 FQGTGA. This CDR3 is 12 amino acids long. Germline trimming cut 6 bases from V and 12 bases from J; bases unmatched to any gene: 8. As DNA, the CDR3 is TGTGCCAGCAGTCAACCAGCGGGAACGCAGTTCTTC. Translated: CASSQPAGTQFF.

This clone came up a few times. The CDR3 coding sequence is TGTGCCAGCAGCGTAGCAGTAAGGAACTCTGGAAACACCATATATTTT. Translated, it gives CASSVAVRNSGNTIYF. The chain links TRBV9 to TRBJ1-3; D ambiguous. CDR3 size: 16 residues. The V end was cut by 0 bases, the J end by 0 bases, with 10 bases between. Germline-derived CDR1 and CDR2 are SGDLS and YYNGEE. The complete variable domain, with remaining parts taken from reference TRBV9 and TRBJ1-3, reads DSGVTQTPKHLITATGQRVTLRCSPRSGDLSVYWYQQSLDQGLQFLIQYYNGEERAKGNILERFSAQQFPDLHSELNLSSLELGDSALYFCASSVAVRNSGNTIYFGEGSWLTVV.

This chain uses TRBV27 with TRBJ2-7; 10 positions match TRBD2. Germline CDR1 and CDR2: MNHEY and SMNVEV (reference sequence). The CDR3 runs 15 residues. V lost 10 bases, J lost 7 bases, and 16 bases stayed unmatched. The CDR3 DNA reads TGTGCCACCACCTCGTGGCTAGCGGGAGTAGGAGAGCAGTACTTC. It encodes CATTSWLAGVGEQYF.

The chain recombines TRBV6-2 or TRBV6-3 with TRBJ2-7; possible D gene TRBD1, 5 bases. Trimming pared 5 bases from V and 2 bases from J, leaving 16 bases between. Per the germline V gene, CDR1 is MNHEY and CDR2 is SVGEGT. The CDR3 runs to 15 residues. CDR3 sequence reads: CASSPYPQETYEQYF. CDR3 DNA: TGTGCCAGCAGTCCGTACCCACAGGAGACCTACGAGCAGTACTTC.

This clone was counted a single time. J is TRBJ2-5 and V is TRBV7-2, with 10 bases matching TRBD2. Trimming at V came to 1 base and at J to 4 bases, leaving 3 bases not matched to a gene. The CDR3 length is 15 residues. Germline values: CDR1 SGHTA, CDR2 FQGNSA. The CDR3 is CASSLGSSGRETQYF. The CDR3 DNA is TGTGCCAGCAGCTTAGGTTCTAGCGGGAGAGAGACCCAGTACTTC.

CDR3 region: CASSQPGDQETQYF. DNA for the CDR3: TGTGCCAGCAGCCAACCGGGGGACCAAGAGACCCAGTACTTC. This chain links TRBV7-6 with TRBJ2-5; tentatively, D is TRBD2 (6 bases). Germline CDR1 reads SGHVS; CDR2 reads FNYEAQ. V was cut by 5 bases and J by 0 bases, with 10 bases left in between. The CDR3 has 14 amino acids.

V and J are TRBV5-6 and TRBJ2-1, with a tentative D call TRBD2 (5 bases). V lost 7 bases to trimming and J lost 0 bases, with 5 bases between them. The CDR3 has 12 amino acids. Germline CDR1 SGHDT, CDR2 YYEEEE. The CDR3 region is CASGSSYNEQFF. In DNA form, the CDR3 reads TGTGCCAGCGGGAGCTCCTACAATGAGCAGTTCTTC.

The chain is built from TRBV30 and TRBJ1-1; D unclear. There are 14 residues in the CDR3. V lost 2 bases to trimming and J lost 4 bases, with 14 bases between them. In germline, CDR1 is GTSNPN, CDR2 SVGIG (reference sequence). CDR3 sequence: CAWSRDKQVTEAFF. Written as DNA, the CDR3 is TGTGCCTGGAGTAGAGACAAGCAAGTCACTGAAGCTTTCTTT.

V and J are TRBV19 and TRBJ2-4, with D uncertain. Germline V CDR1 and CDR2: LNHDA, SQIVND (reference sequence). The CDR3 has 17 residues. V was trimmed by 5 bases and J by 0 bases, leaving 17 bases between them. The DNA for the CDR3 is TGTGCCAGTAGTTTCGGTGACCTAAGGGCAGCCAAAAACATTCAGTACTTC. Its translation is CASSFGDLRAAKNIQYF.

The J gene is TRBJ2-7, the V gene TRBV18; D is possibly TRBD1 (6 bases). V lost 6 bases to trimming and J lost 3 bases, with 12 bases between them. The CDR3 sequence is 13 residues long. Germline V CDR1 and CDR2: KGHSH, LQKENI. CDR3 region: CASSPGQIYEQYF. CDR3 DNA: TGTGCCAGCTCGCCTGGACAGATCTACGAGCAGTACTTC.

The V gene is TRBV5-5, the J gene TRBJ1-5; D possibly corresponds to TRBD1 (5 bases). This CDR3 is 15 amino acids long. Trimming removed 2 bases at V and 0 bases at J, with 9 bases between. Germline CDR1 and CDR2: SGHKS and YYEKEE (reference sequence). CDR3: CASSLARASNQPQHF. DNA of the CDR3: TGTGCCAGCAGCTTAGCCAGGGCTAGCAATCAGCCCCAGCATTTT.

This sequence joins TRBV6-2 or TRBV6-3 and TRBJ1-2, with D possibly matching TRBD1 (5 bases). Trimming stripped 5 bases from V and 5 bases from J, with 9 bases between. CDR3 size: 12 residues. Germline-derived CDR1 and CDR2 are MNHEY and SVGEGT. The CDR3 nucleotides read TGTGCCAGCAGTCCCGGGACGTATGGCTACACCTTC. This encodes CASSPGTYGYTF.

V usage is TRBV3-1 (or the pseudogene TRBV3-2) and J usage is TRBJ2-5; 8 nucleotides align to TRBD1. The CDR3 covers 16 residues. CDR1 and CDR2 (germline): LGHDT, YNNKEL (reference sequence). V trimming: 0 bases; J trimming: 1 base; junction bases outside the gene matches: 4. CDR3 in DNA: TGTGCCAGCAGCCAAGATCTCGGACAGGGCCAAGAGACCCAGTACTTC. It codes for CASSQDLGQGQETQYF.

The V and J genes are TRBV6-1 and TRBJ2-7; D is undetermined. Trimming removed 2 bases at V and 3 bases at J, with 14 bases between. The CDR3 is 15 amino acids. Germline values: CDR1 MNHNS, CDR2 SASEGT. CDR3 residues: CASSEYGSIIYEQYF. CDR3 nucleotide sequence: TGTGCCAGCAGTGAATATGGGTCGATAATCTACGAGCAGTACTTC.

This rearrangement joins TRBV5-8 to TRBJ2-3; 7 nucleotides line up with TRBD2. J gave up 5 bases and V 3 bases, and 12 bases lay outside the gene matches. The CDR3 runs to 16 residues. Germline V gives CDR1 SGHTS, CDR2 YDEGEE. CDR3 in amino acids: CASSSRGAGVGDTQYF. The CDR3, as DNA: TGTGCCAGCAGCTCACGCGGGGCGGGAGTGGGAGATACGCAGTATTTT.

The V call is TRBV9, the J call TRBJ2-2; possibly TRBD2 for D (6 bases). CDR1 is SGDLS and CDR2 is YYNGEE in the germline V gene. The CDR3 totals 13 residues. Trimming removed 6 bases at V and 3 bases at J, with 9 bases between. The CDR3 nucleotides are TGTGCCAGCAATAGCGGATACACCGGGGAGCTGTTTTTT. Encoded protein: CASNSGYTGELFF.

CDR3 in DNA: TGTGCCAGCAGTTTAATCGCGGGAGTCACCGGGGAGCTGTTTTTT. It is translated as CASSLIAGVTGELFF. The genes are TRBV27 and TRBJ2-2; TRBD2 matches 7 bases. The CDR3 loop spans 15 amino acids. CDR1 is MNHEY and CDR2 is SMNVEV in the germline V gene (reference sequence). V lost 2 bases to trimming and J lost 4 bases; unmatched junction nucleotides: 4.

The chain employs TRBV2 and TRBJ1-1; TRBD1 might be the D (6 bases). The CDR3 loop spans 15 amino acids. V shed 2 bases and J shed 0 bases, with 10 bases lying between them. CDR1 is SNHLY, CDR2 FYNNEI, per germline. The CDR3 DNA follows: TGTGCCAGCAGTGAAACCCGGGGGCTGAACACTGAAGCTTTCTTT. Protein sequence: CASSETRGLNTEAFF.

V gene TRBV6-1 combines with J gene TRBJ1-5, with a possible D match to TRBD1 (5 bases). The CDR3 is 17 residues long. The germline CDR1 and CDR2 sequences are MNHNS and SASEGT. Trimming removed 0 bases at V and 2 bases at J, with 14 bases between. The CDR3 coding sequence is TGTGCCAGCAGTGAAGCTGTTTTGGGGGGAGGCAATCAGCCCCAGCATTTT. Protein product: CASSEAVLGGGNQPQHF.

CDR3 in DNA: TGCAGCGTTGGCAGGGAAGGCTACGAGCAGTACTTC. Residues: CSVGREGYEQYF. The chain has TRBV29-1 and TRBJ2-7; D is perhaps TRBD1 (5 bases). The germline V and J ends were trimmed by 4 bases and 3 bases, with 10 bases remaining between them. Germline CDR1 and CDR2: SQVTM and ANQGSEA. The CDR3 extends over 12 amino acids.

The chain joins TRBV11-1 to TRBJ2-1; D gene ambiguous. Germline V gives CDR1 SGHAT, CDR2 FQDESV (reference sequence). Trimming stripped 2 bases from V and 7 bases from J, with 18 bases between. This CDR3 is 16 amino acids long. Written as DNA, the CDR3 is TGTGCCAGCAGCTTAAACCGGGCCCAGCAATGGAATGAGCAGTTCTTC. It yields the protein CASSLNRAQQWNEQFF.

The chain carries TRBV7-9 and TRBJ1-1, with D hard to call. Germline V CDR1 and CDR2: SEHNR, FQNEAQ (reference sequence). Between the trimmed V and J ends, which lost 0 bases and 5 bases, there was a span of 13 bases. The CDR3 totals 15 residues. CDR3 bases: TGTGCCAGCAGCTTAGCGACGGCAGCCGTGACTGAAGCTTTCTTT. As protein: CASSLATAAVTEAFF.